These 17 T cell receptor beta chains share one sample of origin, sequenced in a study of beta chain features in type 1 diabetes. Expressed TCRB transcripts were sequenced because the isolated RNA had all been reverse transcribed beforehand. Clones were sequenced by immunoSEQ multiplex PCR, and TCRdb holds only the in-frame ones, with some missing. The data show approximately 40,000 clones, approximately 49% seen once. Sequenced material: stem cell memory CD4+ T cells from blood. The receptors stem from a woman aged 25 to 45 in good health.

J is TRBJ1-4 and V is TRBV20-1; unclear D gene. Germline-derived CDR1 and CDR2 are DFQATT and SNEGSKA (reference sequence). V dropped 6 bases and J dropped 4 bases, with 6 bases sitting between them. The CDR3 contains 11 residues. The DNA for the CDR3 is TGCAGTGCGGAGAATAATGAAAAACTGTTTTTT. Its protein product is CSAENNEKLFF.

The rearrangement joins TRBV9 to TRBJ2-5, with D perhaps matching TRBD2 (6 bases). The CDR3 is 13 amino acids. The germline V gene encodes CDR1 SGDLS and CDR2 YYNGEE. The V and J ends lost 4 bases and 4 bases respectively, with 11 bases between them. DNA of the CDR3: TGTGCCAGCAGCACGGGGGAATTAGAGACCCAGTACTTC. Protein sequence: CASSTGELETQYF.

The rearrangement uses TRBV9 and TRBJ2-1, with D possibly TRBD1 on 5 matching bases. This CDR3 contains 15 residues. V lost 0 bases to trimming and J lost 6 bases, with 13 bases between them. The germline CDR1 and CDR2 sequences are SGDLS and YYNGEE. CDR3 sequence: CASSVVTGSANEQFF. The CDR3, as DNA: TGTGCCAGCAGCGTAGTAACAGGATCCGCCAATGAGCAGTTCTTC. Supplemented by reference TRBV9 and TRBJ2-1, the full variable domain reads DSGVTQTPKHLITATGQRVTLRCSPRSGDLSVYWYQQSLDQGLQFLIQYYNGEERAKGNILERFSAQQFPDLHSELNLSSLELGDSALYFCASSVVTGSANEQFFGPGTRLTVL.

The CDR3 reads CASSEQGGPYEQYF. The CDR3 coding sequence is TGTGCCAGCAGCGAACAGGGGGGGCCCTACGAGCAGTACTTC. The chain carries TRBV7-3 and TRBJ2-5; D is possibly TRBD1 (8 bases). The J call may be faulty, since TRBJ2-7 better matches the DNA end. The CDR3 covers 14 residues. The V gene's germline CDR1 is SGHTA and CDR2 FQGTGA.

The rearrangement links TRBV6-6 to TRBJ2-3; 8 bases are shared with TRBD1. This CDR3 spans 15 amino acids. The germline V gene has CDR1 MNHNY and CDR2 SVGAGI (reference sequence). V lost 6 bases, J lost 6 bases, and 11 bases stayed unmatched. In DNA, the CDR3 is TGTGCCAGCAGCAAAGGGACAGGATTTAGGGATACGCAGTATTTT. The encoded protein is CASSKGTGFRDTQYF.

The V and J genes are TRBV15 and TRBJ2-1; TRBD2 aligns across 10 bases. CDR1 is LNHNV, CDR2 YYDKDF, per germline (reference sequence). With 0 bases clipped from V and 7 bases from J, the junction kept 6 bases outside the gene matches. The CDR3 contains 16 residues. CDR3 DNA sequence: TGTGCCACCAGCAGAGATTTGACTAGCGGGTTGAATGAGCAGTTCTTC. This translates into CATSRDLTSGLNEQFF. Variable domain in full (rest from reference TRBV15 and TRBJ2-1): DAMVIQNPRYQVTQFGKPVTLSCSQTLNHNVMYWYQQKSSQAPKLLFHYYDKDFNNEADTPDNFQSRRPNTSFCFLDIRSPGLGDTAMYLCATSRDLTSGLNEQFFGPGTRLTVL.

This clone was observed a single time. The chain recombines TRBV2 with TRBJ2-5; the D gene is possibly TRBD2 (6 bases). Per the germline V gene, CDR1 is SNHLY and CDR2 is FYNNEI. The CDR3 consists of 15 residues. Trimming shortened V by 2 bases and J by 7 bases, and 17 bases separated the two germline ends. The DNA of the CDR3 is TGTGCCAGCAGTGAATATAGGGCTAGCGTGGGGACCCAGTACTTC. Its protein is CASSEYRASVGTQYF. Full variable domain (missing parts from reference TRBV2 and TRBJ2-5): EPEVTQTPSHQVTQMGQEVILRCVPISNHLYFYWYRQILGQKVEFLVSFYNNEISEKSEIFDDQFSVERPDGSNFTLKIRSTKLEDSAMYFCASSEYRASVGTQYFGPGTRLLVL.

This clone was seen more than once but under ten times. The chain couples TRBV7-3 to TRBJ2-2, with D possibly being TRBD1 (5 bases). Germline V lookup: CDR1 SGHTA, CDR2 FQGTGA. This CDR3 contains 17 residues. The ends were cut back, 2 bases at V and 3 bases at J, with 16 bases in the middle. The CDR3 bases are TGTGCCAGCAGCTTACGCTGGGCAGGGTGGGACACCGGGGAGCTGTTTTTT. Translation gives CASSLRWAGWDTGELFF.

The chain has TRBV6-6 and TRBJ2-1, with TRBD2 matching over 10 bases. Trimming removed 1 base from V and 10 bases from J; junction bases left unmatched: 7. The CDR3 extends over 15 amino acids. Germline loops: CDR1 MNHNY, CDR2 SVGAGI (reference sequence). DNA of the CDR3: TGTGCCAGCAGTTACTGGGCTAGCGGGGGCTGGGAGCAGTTCTTC. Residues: CASSYWASGGWEQFF.

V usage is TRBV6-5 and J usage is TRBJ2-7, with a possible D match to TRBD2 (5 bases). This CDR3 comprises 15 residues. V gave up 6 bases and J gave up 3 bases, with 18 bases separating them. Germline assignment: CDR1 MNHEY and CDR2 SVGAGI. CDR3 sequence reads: CASSPRGLTGYEQYF. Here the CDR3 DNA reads TGTGCCAGCAGCCCTAGAGGGCTCACTGGCTACGAGCAGTACTTC.

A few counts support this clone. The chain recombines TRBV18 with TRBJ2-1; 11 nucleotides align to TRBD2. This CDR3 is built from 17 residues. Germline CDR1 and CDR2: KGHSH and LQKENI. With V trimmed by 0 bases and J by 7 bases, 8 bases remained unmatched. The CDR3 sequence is CASSPPTSGTVMNEQFF. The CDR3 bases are TGTGCCAGCTCACCACCGACTAGCGGGACCGTTATGAATGAGCAGTTCTTC.

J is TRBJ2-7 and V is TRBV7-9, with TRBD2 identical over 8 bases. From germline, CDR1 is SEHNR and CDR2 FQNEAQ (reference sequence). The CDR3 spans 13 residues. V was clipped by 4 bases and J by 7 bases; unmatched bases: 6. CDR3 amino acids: CASSSGTRSEQYF. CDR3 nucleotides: TGTGCCAGCAGCTCCGGGACTAGATCTGAGCAGTACTTC.

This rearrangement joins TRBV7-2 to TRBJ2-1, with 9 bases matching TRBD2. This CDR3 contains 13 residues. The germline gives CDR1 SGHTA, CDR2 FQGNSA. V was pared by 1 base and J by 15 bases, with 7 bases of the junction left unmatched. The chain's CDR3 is CASSLELAGTRFF. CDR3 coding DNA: TGTGCCAGCAGCTTAGAGCTAGCGGGGACGCGGTTCTTC.

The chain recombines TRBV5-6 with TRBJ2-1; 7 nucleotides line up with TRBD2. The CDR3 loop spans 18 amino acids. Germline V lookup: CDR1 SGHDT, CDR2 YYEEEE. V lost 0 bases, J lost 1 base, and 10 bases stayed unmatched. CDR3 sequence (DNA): TGTGCCAGCAGCTTGGAAGGGCCCTTAGCGGGTTCCTACAATGAGCAGTTCTTC. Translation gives CASSLEGPLAGSYNEQFF.

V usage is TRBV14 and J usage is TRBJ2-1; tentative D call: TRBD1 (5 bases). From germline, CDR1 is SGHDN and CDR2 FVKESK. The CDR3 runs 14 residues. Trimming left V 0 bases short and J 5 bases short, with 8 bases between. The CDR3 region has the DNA TGTGCCAGCAGCCAAGAAGCAGGGAACAATGAGCAGTTCTTC. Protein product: CASSQEAGNNEQFF.

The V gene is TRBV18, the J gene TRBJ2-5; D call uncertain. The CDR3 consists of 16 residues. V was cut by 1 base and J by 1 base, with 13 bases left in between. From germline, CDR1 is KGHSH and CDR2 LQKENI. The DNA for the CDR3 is TGTGCCAGCTCACCACGGAGAAATGTACTCCAAGAGACCCAGTACTTC. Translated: CASSPRRNVLQETQYF.

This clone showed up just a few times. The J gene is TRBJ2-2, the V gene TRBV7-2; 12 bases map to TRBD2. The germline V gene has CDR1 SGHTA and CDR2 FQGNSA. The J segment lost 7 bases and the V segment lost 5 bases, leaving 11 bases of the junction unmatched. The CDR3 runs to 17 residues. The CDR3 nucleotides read TGTGCCAGCAGCCCCTCGCTAGCGGGAGGGCCCAACGGGGAGCTGTTTTTT. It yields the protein CASSPSLAGGPNGELFF. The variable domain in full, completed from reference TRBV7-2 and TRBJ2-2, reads GAGVSQSPSNKVTEKGKDVELRCDPISGHTALYWYRQSLGQGLEFLIYFQGNSAPDKSGLPSDRFSAERTGGSVSTLTIQRTQQEDSAVYLCASSPSLAGGPNGELFFGEGSRLTVL.